The source of this TCR beta chain is a study of cytomegalovirus exposure and HLA in healthy donors. The study's findings and limits: Several top significant clusters appeared, in a later analysis, to be linked to common viral pathogens. HLA restriction was apparent for most CMV-associated TCR beta chains in a later analysis.

Germline CDR1 reads MNHNY; CDR2 reads SVGAGI (reference sequence). The V end was cut by 7 bases, the J end by 6 bases, with 17 bases between. This CDR3 region has 14 residues. Each donor was nominally healthy when sampled (though unrecorded immune exposures were likely). On this clone itself: Its cognate antigen is unknown.

The PCR was carried out with 60 Vbeta primers and 13 Jbeta primers. The protocol was immunoSEQ multiplex PCR, while the TCRdb copy is restricted to in-frame clones and leaves out a portion. The data show about 270,000 clones, approximately 70% seen once. The TCR comes from a female donor in good health and CMV-seronegative. What was sequenced was PBMCs. The chain recombines TRBV6-6 with TRBJ2-3; a weak D match, TRBD1 (5 bases). CDR3 loop: CASTPVGPRDTQYF. Written as DNA, the CDR3 is TGTGCCAGCACTCCAGTGGGGCCACGGGATACGCAGTATTTT.